Listed below are T cell receptor beta chains from one sample, sequenced in a study of cytomegalovirus exposure and HLA in healthy donors. The repertoire was sequenced with immunoSEQ multiplex PCR; TCRdb's copy has only in-frame clones and lacks some. The sample lists some 100,000 clones, 75% occurring once. Material: PBMCs. All receptors derive from a man between 50 and 59 years old in good health and CMV-seronegative. Both conserved end residues are trimmed from each CDR3. Each record gives: J gene, V gene, D gene, CDR3 protein. The D gene is left open where the match is weak.

j_gene: TRBJ1-2
v_gene: TRBV5-6
d_gene: TRBD1
CDR3aa: ASSYGQGYGYT

j_gene: TRBJ2-3
v_gene: TRBV9
d_gene: NA
CDR3aa: ASSVYSGTDTQY

j_gene: TRBJ1-1
v_gene: TRBV7-2
d_gene: NA
CDR3aa: ASSLVQDTEAF

j_gene: TRBJ2-2
v_gene: TRBV7-3
d_gene: NA
CDR3aa: ASSSITNPGELF

j_gene: TRBJ2-3
v_gene: TRBV10-3
d_gene: NA
CDR3aa: AISEPPGGKTSTDTQY

j_gene: TRBJ1-6
v_gene: TRBV28
d_gene: NA
CDR3aa: ASSPNSSSYNSPLH

j_gene: TRBJ1-1
v_gene: TRBV6-5
d_gene: NA
CDR3aa: ASIRGFAEAF

j_gene: TRBJ1-2
v_gene: TRBV30
d_gene: TRBD1
CDR3aa: AWSLGTDSIGYT

j_gene: NA
v_gene: TRBV25-1
d_gene: TRBD1
CDR3aa: ASSPGTGPYEQY

j_gene: TRBJ1-5
v_gene: TRBV19
d_gene: TRBD1
CDR3aa: ASSSGQGNMGNQPQH

j_gene: TRBJ2-7
v_gene: TRBV28
d_gene: TRBD1
CDR3aa: ASRGTASYEQY

j_gene: TRBJ2-1
v_gene: TRBV27
d_gene: NA
CDR3aa: ASRMAGSYNEQF

j_gene: TRBJ2-6
v_gene: TRBV7-9
d_gene: TRBD1
CDR3aa: ASSYRDREILGGANVLT

j_gene: TRBJ1-5
v_gene: TRBV19
d_gene: TRBD1
CDR3aa: ASSVTGENQPQH

j_gene: TRBJ2-3
v_gene: TRBV25-1
d_gene: NA
CDR3aa: ASSQQADTQY

j_gene: TRBJ2-3
v_gene: TRBV7-9
d_gene: TRBD2
CDR3aa: ASSLPTGGHTDTQY

j_gene: TRBJ2-1
v_gene: TRBV2
d_gene: TRBD1
CDR3aa: ASSESRTGQGNEQF

j_gene: TRBJ2-6
v_gene: TRBV4-2
d_gene: NA
CDR3aa: ASSQNTVSGANVLT

j_gene: TRBJ2-7
v_gene: TRBV28
d_gene: NA
CDR3aa: ASSSQVGEQY

j_gene: TRBJ1-1
v_gene: TRBV29-1
d_gene: NA
CDR3aa: SVQGSTTEAF

j_gene: TRBJ2-1
v_gene: TRBV7-9
d_gene: NA
CDR3aa: ATSWGLLLDEQF

j_gene: TRBJ2-2
v_gene: TRBV5-4
d_gene: TRBD2
CDR3aa: ASSRRGGGDTGELF

j_gene: TRBJ1-6
v_gene: TRBV1
d_gene: NA
CDR3aa: TSSQGQGNSPLH

j_gene: TRBJ2-7
v_gene: TRBV5-1
d_gene: NA
CDR3aa: ASSSDPGGTYEQY

j_gene: TRBJ2-5
v_gene: TRBV7-2
d_gene: TRBD2
CDR3aa: ASSPGGTGETQY

j_gene: TRBJ2-6
v_gene: TRBV5-1
d_gene: NA
CDR3aa: ASSLGIAGANVLT

j_gene: TRBJ1-2
v_gene: TRBV5-4
d_gene: NA
CDR3aa: ASSYPRAGGYT

j_gene: TRBJ2-2
v_gene: TRBV7-9
d_gene: NA
CDR3aa: ASSAHLNTGELF

j_gene: TRBJ1-2
v_gene: TRBV7-3
d_gene: TRBD1
CDR3aa: ASSRGGGGGYGYT

j_gene: TRBJ2-3
v_gene: TRBV7-9
d_gene: NA
CDR3aa: ASSSGTTLTDTQY

j_gene: TRBJ2-1
v_gene: TRBV5-1
d_gene: TRBD1
CDR3aa: ASSPGQSSREQF

j_gene: TRBJ2-3
v_gene: TRBV4-2
d_gene: TRBD2
CDR3aa: ASSQDRIAGGFTDTQY

j_gene: TRBJ2-5
v_gene: TRBV19
d_gene: TRBD1
CDR3aa: ASNNRGPGETQY

j_gene: TRBJ2-1
v_gene: TRBV6-5
d_gene: TRBD2
CDR3aa: ASSSRTSILSNEQF

j_gene: TRBJ2-7
v_gene: TRBV19
d_gene: TRBD1
CDR3aa: ASSTPRTGFYEQY

j_gene: TRBJ1-2
v_gene: TRBV11-2
d_gene: NA
CDR3aa: ASSFSDSPSYGYT

j_gene: TRBJ1-6
v_gene: TRBV6-6
d_gene: TRBD1
CDR3aa: ASSYGQGNSPLH

j_gene: TRBJ2-2
v_gene: TRBV7-2
d_gene: NA
CDR3aa: ASSPETRRSGELF

j_gene: TRBJ1-1
v_gene: TRBV7-8
d_gene: TRBD1
CDR3aa: ASSWTGRPTEAF

j_gene: TRBJ2-7
v_gene: TRBV2
d_gene: NA
CDR3aa: ASIRTYEQY

j_gene: TRBJ1-5
v_gene: TRBV4-1
d_gene: NA
CDR3aa: ASSQETTAGNQPQH

j_gene: TRBJ1-2
v_gene: TRBV27
d_gene: NA
CDR3aa: ASRRTGTGVYGYT

j_gene: TRBJ2-1
v_gene: TRBV7-2
d_gene: NA
CDR3aa: ASSNAGVPRDEQF

j_gene: TRBJ2-2
v_gene: TRBV4-3
d_gene: NA
CDR3aa: ASSRLQGTGELF

j_gene: TRBJ2-3
v_gene: TRBV7-9
d_gene: NA
CDR3aa: ASSSVRDTQY

j_gene: TRBJ1-4
v_gene: TRBV6-6
d_gene: NA
CDR3aa: ASSYSQGELF

j_gene: TRBJ1-1
v_gene: TRBV19
d_gene: TRBD1
CDR3aa: ASSIGRQGRATEAF

j_gene: TRBJ2-5
v_gene: TRBV5-1
d_gene: NA
CDR3aa: ASYHSGETQY

j_gene: TRBJ2-3
v_gene: TRBV4-2
d_gene: TRBD2
CDR3aa: ASSSILAGGPTDTQY

j_gene: TRBJ2-1
v_gene: TRBV19
d_gene: TRBD2
CDR3aa: ASSIASGGSPF

j_gene: TRBJ2-5
v_gene: TRBV6-6
d_gene: TRBD1
CDR3aa: ASSYSGQGPGETQY

j_gene: TRBJ2-3
v_gene: TRBV6-4
d_gene: TRBD2
CDR3aa: ASSPGLAGGADTQY